This is a list of T cell receptor beta chains from one sample in a study of T cells after yellow fever vaccination. TCRdb redid the calling of the 5' RACE reads with MiXCR, one entry per CDR3 protein. This sample has about 350,000 distinct CDR3 sequences, with 12% found just once. Source: CD4+ T cells sorted from PBMCs, taken 15 days after the yellow fever booster vaccination. Receptors originate from a man between 18 and 35 years old who received the YFV17D yellow fever vaccine. Both conserved end residues are part of each CDR3. A D gene is named only where the DNA matches it firmly. The size field is filled for only some rows; it gives once, few, many or a size class.

CDR3 protein,CDR3 DNA,V gene,clone size,D gene,J gene
CSAWAGGTDTQYF,TGCAGTGCCTGGGCCGGGGGCACAGATACGCAGTATTTT,TRBV20-1,NA,NA,TRBJ2-3
CSAREQVGDTQYF,TGCAGTGCTAGAGAGCAGGTTGGAGATACGCAGTATTTT,TRBV20-1,few,NA,TRBJ2-3
CASSLEMSAGGAYEQYF,TGCGCCAGCAGCTTGGAAATGAGTGCAGGGGGCGCCTACGAGCAGTACTTC,TRBV5-1,few,TRBD1,TRBJ2-7
CASSSRITEAFF,TGTGCCAGCAGCTCCAGGATCACTGAAGCTTTCTTT,TRBV12-3/TRBV12-4,NA,NA,TRBJ1-1
CSARFSGRPYGYTF,TGCAGTGCTAGGTTCTCGGGGCGGCCCTATGGCTACACCTTC,TRBV20-1,NA,NA,TRBJ1-2
CASSPRQDVETQYF,TGTGCCAGCTCACCACGGCAGGACGTAGAGACCCAGTACTTC,TRBV18,few,NA,TRBJ2-5
CATSEPWTGHCNLYSNQPQHF,TGTGCCACCAGTGAACCCTGGACAGGCCACTGCAATCTCTATAGCAATCAGCCCCAGCATTTT,TRBV24-1,NA,TRBD1,TRBJ1-5
CASSLESGVNYGYTF,TGTGCCAGCAGCTTAGAGTCGGGGGTTAACTATGGCTACACCTTC,TRBV7-2,few,NA,TRBJ1-2
CASRPRGPTDTQYF,TGCGCCAGCAGGCCTAGGGGTCCCACAGATACGCAGTATTTT,TRBV5-1,NA,NA,TRBJ2-3
CASSRGAGGNNEQFF,TGTGCCAGCAGTCGCGGGGCGGGGGGGAACAATGAGCAGTTCTTC,TRBV6-6,few,TRBD2,TRBJ2-1
CASSLGAGQDEKLFF,TGTGCCAGCAGCTTGGGGGCCGGGCAGGATGAAAAACTGTTTTTT,TRBV5-4,few,NA,TRBJ1-4
CASSAIGGLNEQFF,TGTGCCAGCAGTGCCATCGGGGGTCTCAATGAGCAGTTCTTC,TRBV6-4,few,NA,TRBJ2-1
CASSFGVATEAFF,TGTGCCAGCAGCTTCGGGGTAGCCACTGAAGCTTTCTTT,TRBV5-6,few,NA,TRBJ1-1
CSAGTSGTRKETQYF,TGCAGTGCTGGGACTAGCGGGACCCGCAAAGAGACCCAGTACTTC,TRBV20-1,NA,TRBD2,TRBJ2-5
CASSEALLDEQYF,TGTGCCAGCAGCGAGGCCCTGCTTGACGAGCAGTACTTC,TRBV9,few,NA,TRBJ2-7
CASSREVTDTQYF,TGTGCCAGCAGTCGCGAGGTCACAGATACGCAGTATTTT,TRBV6-5,few,NA,TRBJ2-3
CASSSAGSFITEAFF,TGTGCCAGCAGCTCCGCCGGGAGTTTTATCACTGAAGCTTTCTTT,TRBV7-2,NA,NA,TRBJ1-1
CASSFQANYGYTF,TGTGCCAGCAGTTTTCAGGCTAACTATGGCTACACCTTC,TRBV12-3/TRBV12-4,NA,NA,TRBJ1-2
CASVSLFRGSTDTQYF,TGTGCCAGCGTTTCCCTCTTTAGGGGTAGCACAGATACGCAGTATTTT,TRBV12-3/TRBV12-4,few,NA,TRBJ2-3
CASSLIGGNGYTF,TGTGCCAGCAGCCTTATAGGGGGGAATGGCTACACCTTC,TRBV7-9,NA,NA,TRBJ1-2
CASSVGLAGGNQETQYF,TGCGCCAGCAGCGTGGGACTAGCGGGGGGCAACCAAGAGACCCAGTACTTC,TRBV5-1,NA,TRBD2,TRBJ2-5
CATPSSGGLQETQYF,TGTGCCACTCCGTCTAGCGGGGGGCTCCAAGAGACCCAGTACTTC,TRBV7-8,NA,TRBD2,TRBJ2-5
CASGPISGGGGYTF,TGTGCTAGTGGTCCGATATCAGGGGGTGGCGGCTACACCTTC,TRBV12-5,NA,TRBD1,TRBJ1-2
CASSYTEKLFF,TGTGCCAGCAGTTATACAGAAAAACTGTTTTTT,TRBV6-1,NA,NA,TRBJ1-4
CASSWQNTYNEQFF,TGTGCCAGCAGCTGGCAGAATACTTACAATGAGCAGTTCTTC,TRBV11-1,few,NA,TRBJ2-1
CASRIQAGGTDTQYF,TGTGCCAGCAGAATACAAGCGGGGGGGACAGATACGCAGTATTTT,TRBV2,few,TRBD2,TRBJ2-3
CASSASHLEGNQPQHF,TGTGCCAGCAGCGCAAGCCACCTGGAGGGCAATCAGCCCCAGCATTTT,TRBV7-2,NA,NA,TRBJ1-5
CASSYSGTGGYNEQFF,TGTGCCAGCAGTTACTCCGGGACAGGGGGTTACAATGAGCAGTTCTTC,TRBV6-5,NA,TRBD1,TRBJ2-1
CASSYRGLYYGYTF,TGTGCCAGCAGTTACAGGGGGCTTTACTATGGCTACACCTTC,TRBV6-5,NA,TRBD1,TRBJ1-2